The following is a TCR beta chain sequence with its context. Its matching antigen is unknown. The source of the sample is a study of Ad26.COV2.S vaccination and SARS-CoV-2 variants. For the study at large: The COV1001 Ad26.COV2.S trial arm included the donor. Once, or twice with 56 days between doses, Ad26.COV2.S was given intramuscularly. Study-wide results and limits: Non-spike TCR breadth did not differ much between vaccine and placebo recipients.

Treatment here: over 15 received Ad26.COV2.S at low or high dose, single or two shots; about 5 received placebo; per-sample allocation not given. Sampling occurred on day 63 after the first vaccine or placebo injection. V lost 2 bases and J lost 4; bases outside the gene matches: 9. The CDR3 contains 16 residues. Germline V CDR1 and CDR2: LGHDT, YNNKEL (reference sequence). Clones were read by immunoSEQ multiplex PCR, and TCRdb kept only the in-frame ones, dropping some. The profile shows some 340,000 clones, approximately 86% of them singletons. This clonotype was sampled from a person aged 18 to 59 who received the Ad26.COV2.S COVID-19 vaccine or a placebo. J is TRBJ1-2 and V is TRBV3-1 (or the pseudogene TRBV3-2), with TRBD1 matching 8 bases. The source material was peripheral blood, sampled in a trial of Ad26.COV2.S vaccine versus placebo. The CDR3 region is CASSQWWDRRPYGYTF. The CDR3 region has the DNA TGTGCCAGCAGCCAATGGTGGGACAGGCGCCCCTATGGCTACACCTTC.